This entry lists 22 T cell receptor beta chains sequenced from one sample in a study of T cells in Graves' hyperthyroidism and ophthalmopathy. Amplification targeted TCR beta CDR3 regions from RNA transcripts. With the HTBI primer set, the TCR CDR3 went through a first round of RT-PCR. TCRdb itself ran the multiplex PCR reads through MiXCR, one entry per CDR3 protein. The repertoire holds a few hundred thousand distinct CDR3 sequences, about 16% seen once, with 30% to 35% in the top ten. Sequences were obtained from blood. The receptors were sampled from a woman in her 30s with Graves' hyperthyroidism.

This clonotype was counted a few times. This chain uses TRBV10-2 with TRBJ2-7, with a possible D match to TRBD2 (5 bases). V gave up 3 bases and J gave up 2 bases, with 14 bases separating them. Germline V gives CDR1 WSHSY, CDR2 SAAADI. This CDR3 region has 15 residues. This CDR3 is CASSDRTRVTYEQYF. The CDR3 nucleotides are TGCGCCAGCAGTGACAGGACTCGAGTCACCTACGAGCAGTACTTC.

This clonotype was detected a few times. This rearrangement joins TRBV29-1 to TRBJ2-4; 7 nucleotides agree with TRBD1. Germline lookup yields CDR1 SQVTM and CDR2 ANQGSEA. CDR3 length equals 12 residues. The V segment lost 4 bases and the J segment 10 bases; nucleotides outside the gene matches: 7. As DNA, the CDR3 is TGCAGCGTTGTATTTTCAGGGGGAATTCAGTACTTC. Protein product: CSVVFSGGIQYF.

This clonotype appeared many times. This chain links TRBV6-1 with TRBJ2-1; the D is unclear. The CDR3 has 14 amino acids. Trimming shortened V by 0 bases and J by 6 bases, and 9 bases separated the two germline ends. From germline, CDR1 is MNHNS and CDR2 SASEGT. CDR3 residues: CASSEALSSNEQFF. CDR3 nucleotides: TGTGCCAGCAGTGAAGCGCTTTCTTCCAATGAGCAGTTCTTC.

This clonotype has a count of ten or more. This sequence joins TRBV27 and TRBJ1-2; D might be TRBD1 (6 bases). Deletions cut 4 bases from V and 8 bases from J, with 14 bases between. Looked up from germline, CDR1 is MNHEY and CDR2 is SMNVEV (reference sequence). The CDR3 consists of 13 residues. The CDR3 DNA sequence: TGTGCCAGCAGTTGGACTTCAGGGGAGGGCTACACCTTC. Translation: CASSWTSGEGYTF.

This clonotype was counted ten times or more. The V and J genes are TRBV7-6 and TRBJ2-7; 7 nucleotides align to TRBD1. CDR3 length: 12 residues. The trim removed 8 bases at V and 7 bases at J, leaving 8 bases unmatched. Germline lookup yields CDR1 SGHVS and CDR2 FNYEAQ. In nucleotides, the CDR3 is TGTGCCAGCGGTGACAGGGCGCGAGAGCAGTACTTC. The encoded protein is CASGDRAREQYF. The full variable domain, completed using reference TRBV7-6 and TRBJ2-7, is GAGVSQSPRYKVTKRGQDVALRCDPISGHVSLYWYRQALGQGPEFLTYFNYEAQQDKSGLPNDRFSAERPEGSISTLTIQRTEQRDSAMYRCASGDRAREQYFGPGTRLTVT.

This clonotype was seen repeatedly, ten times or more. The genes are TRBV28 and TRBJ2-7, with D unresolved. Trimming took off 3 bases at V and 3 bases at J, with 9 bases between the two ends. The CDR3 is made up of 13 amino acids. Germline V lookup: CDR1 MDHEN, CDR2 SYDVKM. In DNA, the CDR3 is TGTGCCAGCAGTTTCCCCCAAGGCTACGAGCAGTACTTC. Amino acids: CASSFPQGYEQYF.

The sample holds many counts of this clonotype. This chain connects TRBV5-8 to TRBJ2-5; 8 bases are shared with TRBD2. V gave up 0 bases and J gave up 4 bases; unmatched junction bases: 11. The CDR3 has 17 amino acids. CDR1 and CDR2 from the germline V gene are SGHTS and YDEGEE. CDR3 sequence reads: CASSLVGRSGSRETQYF. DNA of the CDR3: TGTGCCAGCAGCTTGGTAGGAAGGAGCGGGAGCCGAGAGACCCAGTACTTC.

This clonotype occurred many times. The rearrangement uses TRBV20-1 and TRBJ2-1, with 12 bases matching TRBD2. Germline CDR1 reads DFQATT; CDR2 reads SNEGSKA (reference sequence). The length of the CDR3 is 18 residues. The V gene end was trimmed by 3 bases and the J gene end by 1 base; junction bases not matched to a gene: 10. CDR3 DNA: TGCAGTGCTAGGTCGACTAGCGGGAGCCAAACTTCCTACAATGAGCAGTTCTTC. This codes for CSARSTSGSQTSYNEQFF.

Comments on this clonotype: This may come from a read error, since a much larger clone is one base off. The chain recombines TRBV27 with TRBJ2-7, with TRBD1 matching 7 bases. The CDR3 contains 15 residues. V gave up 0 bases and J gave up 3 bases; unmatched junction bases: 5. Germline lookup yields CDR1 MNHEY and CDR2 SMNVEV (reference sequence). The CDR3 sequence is CASSLSWDRIYEQYF. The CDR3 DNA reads TGTGCCAGCAGTTTATCATGGGACAGAATCTACGAGCAGTACTTC.

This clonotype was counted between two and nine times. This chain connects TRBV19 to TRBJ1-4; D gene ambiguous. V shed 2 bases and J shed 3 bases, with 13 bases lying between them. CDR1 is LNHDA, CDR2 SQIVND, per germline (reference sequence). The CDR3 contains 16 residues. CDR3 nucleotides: TGTGCCAGTAGTATAATGTTCCAGAGACCTAATGAAAAACTGTTTTTT. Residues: CASSIMFQRPNEKLFF.

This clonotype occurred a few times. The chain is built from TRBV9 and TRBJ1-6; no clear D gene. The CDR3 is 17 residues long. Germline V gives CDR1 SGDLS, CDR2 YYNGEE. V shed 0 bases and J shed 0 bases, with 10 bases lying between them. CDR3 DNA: TGTGCCAGCAGCGTAGACCCCGGAAGCTCCTATAATTCACCCCTCCACTTT. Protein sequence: CASSVDPGSSYNSPLHF.

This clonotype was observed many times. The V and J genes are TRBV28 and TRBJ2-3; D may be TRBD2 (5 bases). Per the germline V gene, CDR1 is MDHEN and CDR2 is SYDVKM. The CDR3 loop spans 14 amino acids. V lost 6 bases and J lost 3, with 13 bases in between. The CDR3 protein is CASSLPGTTDTQYF. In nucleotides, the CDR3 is TGTGCCAGCAGCCTGCCGGGAACGACAGATACGCAGTATTTT.

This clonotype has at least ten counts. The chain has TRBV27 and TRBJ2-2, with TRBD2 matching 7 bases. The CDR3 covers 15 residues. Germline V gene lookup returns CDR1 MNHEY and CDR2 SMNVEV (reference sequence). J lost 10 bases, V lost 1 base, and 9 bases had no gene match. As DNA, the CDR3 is TGTGCCAGCAGTTTATGGGCGGGAGATGCATTGGAGCTGTTTTTT. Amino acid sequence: CASSLWAGDALELFF.

For the CDR3, the DNA is TGTGCCAGCAGCCAAGCGGCCGGATCCTACGAGCAGTACTTC. It is translated as CASSQAAGSYEQYF. The chain combines TRBV3-1 with TRBJ2-7; D uncertain. CDR3 size: 14 residues. Between the trimmed V and J ends, which lost 1 base and 1 base, there was a span of 8 bases. Germline V gene lookup returns CDR1 LGHDT and CDR2 YNNKEL (reference sequence).

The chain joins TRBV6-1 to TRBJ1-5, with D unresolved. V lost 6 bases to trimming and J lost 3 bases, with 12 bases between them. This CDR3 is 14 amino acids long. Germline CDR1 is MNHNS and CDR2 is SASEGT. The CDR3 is CASRDGSVNQPQHF. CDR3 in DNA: TGTGCCAGCAGGGACGGATCGGTCAATCAGCCCCAGCATTTT.

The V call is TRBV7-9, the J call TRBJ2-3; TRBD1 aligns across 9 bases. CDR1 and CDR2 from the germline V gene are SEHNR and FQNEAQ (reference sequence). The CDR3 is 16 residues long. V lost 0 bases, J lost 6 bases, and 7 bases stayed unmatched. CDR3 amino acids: CASSLAPGQGSDTQYF. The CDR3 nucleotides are TGTGCCAGCAGCTTAGCCCCGGGACAGGGTTCGGATACGCAGTATTTT.

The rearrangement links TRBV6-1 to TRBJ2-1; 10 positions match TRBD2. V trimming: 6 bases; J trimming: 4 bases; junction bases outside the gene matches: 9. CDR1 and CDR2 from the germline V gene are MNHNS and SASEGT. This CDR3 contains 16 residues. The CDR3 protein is CASRKATSGPYNEQFF. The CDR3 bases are TGTGCCAGCAGAAAGGCGACTAGCGGGCCTTACAATGAGCAGTTCTTC.

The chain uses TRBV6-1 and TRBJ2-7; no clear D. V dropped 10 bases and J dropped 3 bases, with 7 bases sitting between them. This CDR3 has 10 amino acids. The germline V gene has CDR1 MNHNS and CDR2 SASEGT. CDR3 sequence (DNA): TGTGCCAACGACGGCTACGAGCAGTACTTC. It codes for CANDGYEQYF.

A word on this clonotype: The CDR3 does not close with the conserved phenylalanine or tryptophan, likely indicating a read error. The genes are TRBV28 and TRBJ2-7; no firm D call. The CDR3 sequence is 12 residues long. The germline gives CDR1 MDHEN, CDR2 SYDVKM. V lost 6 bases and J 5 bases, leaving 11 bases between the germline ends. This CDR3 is CASSSLVHEQYL. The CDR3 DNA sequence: TGTGCCAGCAGCTCTTTGGTCCACGAGCAGTACCTC.

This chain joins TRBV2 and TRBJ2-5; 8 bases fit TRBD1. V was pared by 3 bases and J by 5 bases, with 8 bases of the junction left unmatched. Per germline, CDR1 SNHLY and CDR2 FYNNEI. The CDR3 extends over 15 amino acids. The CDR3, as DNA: TGTGCCAGCAGTGACGACAGGGGAGTTTGGGAGACCCAGTACTTC. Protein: CASSDDRGVWETQYF.

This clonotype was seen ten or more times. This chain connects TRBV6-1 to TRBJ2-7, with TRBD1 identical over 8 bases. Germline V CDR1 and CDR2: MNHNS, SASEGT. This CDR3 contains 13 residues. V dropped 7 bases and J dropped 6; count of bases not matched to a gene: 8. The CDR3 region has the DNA TGTGCCAGCACGTCCGGACAGGGCGGCGAGCAGTACTTC. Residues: CASTSGQGGEQYF.

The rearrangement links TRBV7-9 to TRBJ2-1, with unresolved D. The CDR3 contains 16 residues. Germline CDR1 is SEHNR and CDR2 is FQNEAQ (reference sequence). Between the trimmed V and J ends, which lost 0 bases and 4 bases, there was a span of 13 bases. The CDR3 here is CASSLAPGGDYNEQFF. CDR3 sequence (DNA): TGTGCCAGCAGCTTAGCCCCCGGTGGGGATTACAATGAGCAGTTCTTC.